This T cell receptor (beta chain) was sequenced for a study of OX40 agonist ivuxolimab in advanced cancers. Study-wide context: Enrollees could have had prior anti-PD-1, anti-PD-L1 or anti-CTLA-4 therapy, which approximately 38% had received.

The method was immunoSEQ multiplex PCR; TCRdb's version includes in-frame clones alone and lacks a portion of them. The repertoire holds 45,000 to 50,000 clones, with around 90% as singletons. V was trimmed by 1 base and J by 4 bases, leaving 7 bases between them. The germline V gene has CDR1 LNHDA and CDR2 SQIVND (reference sequence). The CDR3 has 14 amino acids. The chain is built from TRBV19 and TRBJ2-2, with D unclear. This sequence was found in an adult with an advanced solid tumor such as melanoma, head and neck, liver or kidney cancer. The sequences come from CD4+ or CD8+ T cells sorted from blood, collected in a trial of the OX40 agonist ivuxolimab. CDR3 DNA sequence: TGTGCCAGTAGTATAGGGCCGGGCACCGGGGAGCTGTTTTTT. Translated: CASSIGPGTGELFF.